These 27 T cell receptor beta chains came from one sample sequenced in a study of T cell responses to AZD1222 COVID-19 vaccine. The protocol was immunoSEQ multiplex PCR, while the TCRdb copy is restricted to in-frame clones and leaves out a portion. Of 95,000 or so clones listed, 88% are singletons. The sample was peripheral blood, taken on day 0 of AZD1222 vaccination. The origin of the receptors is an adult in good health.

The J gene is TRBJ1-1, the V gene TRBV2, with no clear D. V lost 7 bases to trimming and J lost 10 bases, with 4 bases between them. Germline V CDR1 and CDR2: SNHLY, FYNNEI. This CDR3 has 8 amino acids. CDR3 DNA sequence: TGTGCCAGCAACCCAGCTTTCTTT. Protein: CASNPAFF.

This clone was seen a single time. The DNA for the CDR3 is TGTGCCAGCAGTTACCGGACGGGGGAGACCCAGTACTTC. Amino acids: CASSYRTGETQYF. The chain recombines TRBV6-6 with TRBJ2-5; D is perhaps TRBD2 (5 bases). Germline V gene sequence: CDR1 MNHNY, CDR2 SVGAGI (reference sequence). This CDR3 is 13 amino acids long. The V end lost 2 bases, the J end lost 5 bases, and 9 bases lay between the germline ends.

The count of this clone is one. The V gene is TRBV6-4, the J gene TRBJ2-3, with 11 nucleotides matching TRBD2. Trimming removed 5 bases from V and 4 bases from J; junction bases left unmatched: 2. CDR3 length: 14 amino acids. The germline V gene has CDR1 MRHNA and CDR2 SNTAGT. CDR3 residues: CASSTSGGSDTQYF. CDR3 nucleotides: TGTGCCAGCAGTACTAGCGGGGGTTCAGATACGCAGTATTTT.

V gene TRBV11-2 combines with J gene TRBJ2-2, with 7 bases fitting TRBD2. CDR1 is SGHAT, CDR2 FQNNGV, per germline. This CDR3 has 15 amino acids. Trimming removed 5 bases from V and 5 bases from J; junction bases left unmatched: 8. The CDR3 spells CASSGSGAGTGELFF. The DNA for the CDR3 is TGTGCCAGCAGCGGGAGCGGGGCGGGAACCGGGGAGCTGTTTTTT.

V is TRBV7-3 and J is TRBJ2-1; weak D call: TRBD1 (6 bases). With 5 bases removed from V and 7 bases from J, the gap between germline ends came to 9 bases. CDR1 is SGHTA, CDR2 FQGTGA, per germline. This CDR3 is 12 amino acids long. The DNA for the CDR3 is TGTGCCAGCAGCGCCAGGGGTAATGAGCAGTTCTTC. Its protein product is CASSARGNEQFF.

CDR3 coding DNA: TGTGCCAGCAGCTTATGGGAGGGTTACGAGCAGTACTTC. This translates into CASSLWEGYEQYF. The V and J genes are TRBV7-2 and TRBJ2-7; 7 nucleotides match TRBD2. Germline lookup yields CDR1 SGHTA and CDR2 FQGNSA. The V segment lost 2 bases and the J segment 4 bases; nucleotides outside the gene matches: 2. The CDR3 totals 13 residues.

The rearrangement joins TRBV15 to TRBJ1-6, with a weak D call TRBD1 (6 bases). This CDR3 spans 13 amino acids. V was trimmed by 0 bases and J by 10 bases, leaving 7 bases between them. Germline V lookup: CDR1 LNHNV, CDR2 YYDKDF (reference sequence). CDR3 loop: CATSREQGSPLHF. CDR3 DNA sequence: TGTGCCACCAGCAGAGAACAGGGATCACCCCTCCACTTT.

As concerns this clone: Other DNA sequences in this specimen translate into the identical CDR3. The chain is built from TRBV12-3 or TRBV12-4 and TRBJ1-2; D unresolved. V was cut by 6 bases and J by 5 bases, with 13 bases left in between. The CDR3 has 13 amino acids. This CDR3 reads CASSLPGRYGYTF. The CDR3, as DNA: TGTGCCAGCAGCCTCCCCGGGAGATATGGCTACACCTTC.

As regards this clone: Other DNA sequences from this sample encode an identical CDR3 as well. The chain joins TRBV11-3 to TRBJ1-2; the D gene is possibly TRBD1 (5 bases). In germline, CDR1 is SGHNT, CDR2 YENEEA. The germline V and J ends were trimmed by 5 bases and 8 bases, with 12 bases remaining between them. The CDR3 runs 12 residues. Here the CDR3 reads CASSLQGEGYTF. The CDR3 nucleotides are TGTGCCAGCAGCCTCCAGGGTGAAGGCTACACCTTC.

The CDR3 loop reads CASSPGTAKPFLSYNEQFF. The CDR3 coding sequence is TGTGCCAGCAGCCCGGGGACAGCTAAACCCTTCCTCTCCTACAATGAGCAGTTCTTC. The J gene is TRBJ2-1, the V gene TRBV7-9; 7 bases line up with TRBD1. The germline V gene encodes CDR1 SEHNR and CDR2 FQNEAQ (reference sequence). The V and J ends lost 5 bases and 0 bases, in that order; junction bases with no gene match: 16. CDR3 length equals 19 residues.

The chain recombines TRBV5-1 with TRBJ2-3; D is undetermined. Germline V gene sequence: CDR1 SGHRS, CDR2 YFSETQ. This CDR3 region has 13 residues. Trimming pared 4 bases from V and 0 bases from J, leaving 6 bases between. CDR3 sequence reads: CASSKYSTDTQYF. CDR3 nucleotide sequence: TGCGCCAGCAGCAAATACAGCACAGATACGCAGTATTTT.

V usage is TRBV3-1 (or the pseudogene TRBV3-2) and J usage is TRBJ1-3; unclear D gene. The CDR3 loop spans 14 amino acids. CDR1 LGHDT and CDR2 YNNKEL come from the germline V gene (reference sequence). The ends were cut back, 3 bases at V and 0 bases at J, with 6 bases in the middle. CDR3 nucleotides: TGTGCCAGCAGCCACATGAGCTCTGGAAACACCATATATTTT. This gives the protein CASSHMSSGNTIYF.

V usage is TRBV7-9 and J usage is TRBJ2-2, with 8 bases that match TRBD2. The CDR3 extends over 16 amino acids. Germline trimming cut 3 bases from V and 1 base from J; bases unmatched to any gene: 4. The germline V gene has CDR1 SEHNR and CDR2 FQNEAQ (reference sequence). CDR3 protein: CASSFGGVWNTGELFF. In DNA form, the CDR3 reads TGTGCCAGCAGCTTCGGGGGGGTCTGGAACACCGGGGAGCTGTTTTTT.

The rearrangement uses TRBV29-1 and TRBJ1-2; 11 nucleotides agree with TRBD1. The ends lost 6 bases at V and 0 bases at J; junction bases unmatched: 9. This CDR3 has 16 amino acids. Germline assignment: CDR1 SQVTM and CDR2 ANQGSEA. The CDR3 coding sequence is TGCAGCGTAGACGGGACAGGGGGATTTGCTAACTATGGCTACACCTTC. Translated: CSVDGTGGFANYGYTF.

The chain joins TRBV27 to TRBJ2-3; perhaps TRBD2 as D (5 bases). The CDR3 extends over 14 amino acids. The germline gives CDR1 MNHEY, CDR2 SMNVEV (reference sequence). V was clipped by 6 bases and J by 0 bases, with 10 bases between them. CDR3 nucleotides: TGTGCCAGCAGGCGTAGCGCTAGCACAGATACGCAGTATTTT. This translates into CASRRSASTDTQYF.

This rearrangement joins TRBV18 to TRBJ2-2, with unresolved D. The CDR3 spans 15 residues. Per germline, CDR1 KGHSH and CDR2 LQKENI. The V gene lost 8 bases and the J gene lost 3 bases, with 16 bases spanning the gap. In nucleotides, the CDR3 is TGTGCCAGCCGGGCCCCACTAAAACACACCGGGGAGCTGTTTTTT. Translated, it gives CASRAPLKHTGELFF.

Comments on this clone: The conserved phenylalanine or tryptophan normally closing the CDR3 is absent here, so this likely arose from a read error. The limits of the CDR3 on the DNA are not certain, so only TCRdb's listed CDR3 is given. The CDR3 sequence is CASSYARSPQGGSV. The rearrangement joins TRBV6-2 or TRBV6-3 to TRBJ1-4. CDR1 and CDR2 (germline): MNHEY, SVGEGT. The CDR3 sequence runs 14 residues, both termini included.

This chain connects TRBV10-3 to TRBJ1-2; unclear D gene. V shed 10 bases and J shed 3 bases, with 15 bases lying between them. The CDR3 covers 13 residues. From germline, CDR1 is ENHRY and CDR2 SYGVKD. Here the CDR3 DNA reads TGTGCCACCGCGGGAGGGTTGGACTATGGCTACACCTTC. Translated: CATAGGLDYGYTF.

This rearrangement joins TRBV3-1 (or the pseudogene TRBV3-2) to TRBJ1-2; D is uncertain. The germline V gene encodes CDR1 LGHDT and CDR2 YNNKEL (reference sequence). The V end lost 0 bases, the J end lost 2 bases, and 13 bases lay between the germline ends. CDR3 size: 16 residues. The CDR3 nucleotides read TGTGCCAGCAGCCAAGAGATAGCAGTCTCCAACTATGGCTACACCTTC. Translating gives CASSQEIAVSNYGYTF.

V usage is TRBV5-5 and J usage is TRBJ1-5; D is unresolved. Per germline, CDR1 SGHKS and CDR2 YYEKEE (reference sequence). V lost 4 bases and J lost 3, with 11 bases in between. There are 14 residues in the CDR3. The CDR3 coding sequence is TGTGCCAGCAGCCGTACAGCCCTCAATCAGCCCCAGCATTTT. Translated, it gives CASSRTALNQPQHF.

The CDR3 is CASSQWLGNTIYF. CDR3 nucleotide sequence: TGTGCCAGCAGCCAATGGTTGGGGAACACCATATATTTT. The V gene is TRBV11-3, the J gene TRBJ1-3; unclear D gene. Germline V CDR1 and CDR2: SGHNT, YENEEA. The length of the CDR3 is 13 residues. Trimming took 5 bases from V and 7 from J, leaving 12 bases between them.

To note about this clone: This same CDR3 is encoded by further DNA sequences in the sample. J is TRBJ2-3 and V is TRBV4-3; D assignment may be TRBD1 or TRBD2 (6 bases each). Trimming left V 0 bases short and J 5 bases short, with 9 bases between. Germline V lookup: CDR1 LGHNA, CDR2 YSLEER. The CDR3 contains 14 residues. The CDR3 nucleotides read TGCGCCAGCAGCCAAGATGGGGGGCGAGATACGCAGTATTTT. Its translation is CASSQDGGRDTQYF.

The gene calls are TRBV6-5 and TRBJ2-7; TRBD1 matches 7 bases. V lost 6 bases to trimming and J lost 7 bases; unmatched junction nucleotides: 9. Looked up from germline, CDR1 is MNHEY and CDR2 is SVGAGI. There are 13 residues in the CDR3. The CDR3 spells CASRPTGPREQYF. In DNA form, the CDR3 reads TGTGCCAGCAGACCGACAGGGCCTCGGGAGCAGTACTTC.

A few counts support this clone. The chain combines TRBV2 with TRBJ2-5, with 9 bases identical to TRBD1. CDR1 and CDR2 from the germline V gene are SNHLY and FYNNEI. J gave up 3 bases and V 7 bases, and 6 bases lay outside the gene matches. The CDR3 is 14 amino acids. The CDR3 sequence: CASKKGTGKETQYF. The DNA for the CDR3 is TGTGCCAGCAAGAAGGGGACAGGGAAAGAGACCCAGTACTTC.

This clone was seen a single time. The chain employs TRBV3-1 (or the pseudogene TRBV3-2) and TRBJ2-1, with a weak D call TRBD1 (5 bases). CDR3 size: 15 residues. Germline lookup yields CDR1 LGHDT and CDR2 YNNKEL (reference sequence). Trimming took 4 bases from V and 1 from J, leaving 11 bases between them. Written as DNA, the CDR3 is TGTGCCAGCAGCCGCCAGGGTTTTTCCTACAATGAGCAGTTCTTC. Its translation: CASSRQGFSYNEQFF.

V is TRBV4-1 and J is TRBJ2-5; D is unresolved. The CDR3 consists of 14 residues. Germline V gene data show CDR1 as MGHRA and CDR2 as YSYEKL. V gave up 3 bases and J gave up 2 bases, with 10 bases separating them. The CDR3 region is CASSHLGRQETQYF. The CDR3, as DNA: TGCGCCAGCAGCCATTTAGGGCGGCAAGAGACCCAGTACTTC.

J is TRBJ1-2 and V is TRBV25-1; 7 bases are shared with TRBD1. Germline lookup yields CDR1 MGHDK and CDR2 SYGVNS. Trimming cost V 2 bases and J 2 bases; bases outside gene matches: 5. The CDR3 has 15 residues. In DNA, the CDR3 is TGTGCCAGCAGTGAAGTAGGACAGGCGAACTATGGCTACACCTTC. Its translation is CASSEVGQANYGYTF.